Below, one T cell receptor (beta chain) is given with its context. All glioblastoma patients lacked an isocitrate dehydrogenase mutation. Trimming removed 5 bases at V and 4 bases at J, with 17 bases between. The germline gives CDR1 LNHDA, CDR2 SQIVND (reference sequence). This CDR3 is 15 amino acids long. The data are from a study of glioma-infiltrating T cells after dendritic cell vaccination. Libraries were prepared by immunoSEQ multiplex PCR; TCRdb keeps only in-frame clonotypes and omits some of them. Counted here are some 100,000 clones, about 80% occurring once; the ten biggest clones make up almost 6%.

This clonotype was obtained from a human donor with glioblastoma. The chain uses TRBV19 and TRBJ1-2, with D perhaps matching TRBD1 (5 bases). The sample consisted of blood, taken before dendritic cell vaccination. CDR3 in amino acids: CASSPRGGAAYGYTF. In DNA, the CDR3 is TGTGCCAGTAGTCCCCGGGGAGGGGCGGCCTATGGCTACACCTTC. Drawing the rest from reference TRBV19 and TRBJ1-2, the complete variable domain is DGGITQSPKYLFRKEGQNVTLSCEQNLNHDAMYWYRQDPGQGLRLIYYSQIVNDFQKGDIAEGYSVSREKKESFPLTVTSAQKNPTAFYLCASSPRGGAAYGYTFGSGTRLTVV.